This is a list of T cell receptor beta chains from one sample in a study of cytotoxic CD8 clonotypes in ibrutinib-treated CLL. Libraries were prepared by immunoSEQ multiplex PCR; TCRdb keeps only in-frame clonotypes and omits some of them. The sample contains hundreds of thousands of clones, 70% of which appear only once. The material sequenced was PBMCs, taken after 24 months of ibrutinib treatment. The receptors originated from a human donor with chronic lymphocytic leukemia. The CDR3 runs from the conserved cysteine through the conserved F or W. The D gene is left open where the match is weak. Clone size is given for some rows only: seen once, a few or many times, or a class if the clone is expanded.

D gene,V gene,clone size,J gene,CDR3 DNA,CDR3 protein
-,TRBV15,-,TRBJ2-2,TGTGCCACCGGGGAGCTCACCGGGGAGCTGTTTTTT,CATGELTGELFF
TRBD1,TRBV27,once,TRBJ2-1,TGTGCCAGCAGTCCCCCCCCCAGGGGGAACAATGAGCAGTTCTTC,CASSPPPRGNNEQFF
TRBD2,TRBV9,-,TRBJ2-1,TGTGCCAGCAGTGGGCTAGCGGGAGGCCCGAGCTCCTACAATGAGCAGTTCTTC,CASSGLAGGPSSYNEQFF
TRBD1,TRBV9,-,TRBJ2-5,TGTGCCAGCAGCTCCGCCGACAGGGTGGCGACCCAGTACTTC,CASSSADRVATQYF
-,TRBV30,-,TRBJ2-3,TGTGCCTGGAGTATTAAGCGGTTTGGAAGCACAGATACGCAGTATTTT,CAWSIKRFGSTDTQYF
TRBD2,TRBV6-5,-,TRBJ2-7,TGTGCCAGCAGTTACGATAGCGGGAGCTCCTACGAGCAGTACTTC,CASSYDSGSSYEQYF
TRBD1,TRBV9,-,TRBJ2-3,TGTGCCAGCAGCGAAACCGGGACAGGGAGGACAAGAGGGGGCACAGATACGCAGTATTTT,CASSETGTGRTRGGTDTQYF
TRBD2,TRBV29-1,-,TRBJ2-1,TGCAGCGTTCTGCCGGAAATATCGGGACCACTAGCGGGAGGGCTGCGGTGGGGTGAGCAGTTCTTC,CSVLPEISGPLAGGLRWGEQFF
TRBD2,TRBV5-1,-,TRBJ2-7,TGCGCCAGCAGCCTAGCGGGAGAAGAGCAGTACTTC,CASSLAGEEQYF
-,TRBV11-2,-,TRBJ1-2,TGTGCCAGCAGCTTTCCGGGGAACTATGGCTACACCTTC,CASSFPGNYGYTF
-,TRBV7-8,-,TRBJ2-1,TGTGCCAGCAGCTTAGTTAGCTCCTACAATGAGCAGTTCTTC,CASSLVSSYNEQFF
TRBD2,TRBV27,few,TRBJ2-1,TGTGCCAGCTGGGCCTCAGGGACTAGCGGGAGCCCATACAATGAGCAGTTCTTC,CASWASGTSGSPYNEQFF
-,TRBV7-2,-,TRBJ2-3,TGTGCCAGCAGCCCCGGAGGGCGTACGCAGTATTTT,CASSPGGRTQYF
-,TRBV7-2,-,TRBJ2-1,TGTGCCAGCAGCTTAGATCAGGGCAGCTCCTACAATGAGCAGTTCTTC,CASSLDQGSSYNEQFF
-,TRBV19,few,TRBJ2-1,TGTGCCAGTAGTGAAGACCGGGGGAATGAGCAGTTCTTC,CASSEDRGNEQFF
-,TRBV7-3,-,TRBJ2-5,TGTGCCAGCAGCTTAACTGGCCTCCTGAGGGGGGAGACCCAGTACTTC,CASSLTGLLRGETQYF
TRBD1,TRBV4-2,-,TRBJ2-7,TGTGCCAGCAGCTTAGTAGCGACAGGGGGCCACGAGCAGTACTTC,CASSLVATGGHEQYF
-,TRBV28,-,TRBJ2-1,TGTGCCAGCAGTTTATTACAGCAAACATACAATGAGCAGTTCTTC,CASSLLQQTYNEQFF